This TCR beta chain was recorded in a study of beta chain features in type 1 diabetes. Whole-study findings and limits: Type 1 diabetes patients had TCRB CDR3s that were shorter (moderately but significantly so) in all four CD4+ subsets.

Every bit of the isolated RNA underwent reverse transcription, so sequencing read expressed TCRB transcripts. The assay was immunoSEQ multiplex PCR, and TCRdb's table has in-frame clones only and misses some. This sample has 150,000 to 190,000 clones; 10% occur once, and the top ten carry 0.5%. This clone was counted ten times or more. Its antigen remains unidentified. At one of its ends the junction is not consistent with the germline gene, which may arise from a read error. Around 100 mL of blood, on average, came from one heparinised draw per donor. The receptor was isolated from a man younger than 45 with type 1 diabetes. Material: central memory CD4+ T cells from blood.

In DNA, the CDR3 is TGTGCCAGCAGTCCCCCGGCCCGGGACAGGCTCACCTTC. It translates to CASSPPARDRLTF. This rearrangement joins TRBV28 to TRBJ2-7, with 8 bases aligning to TRBD1. The CDR3 loop spans 13 amino acids. Germline V gene lookup returns CDR1 MDHEN and CDR2 SYDVKM.